This entry lists 3 T cell receptor beta chains sequenced from one sample in a study of blood T cell repertoires in COVID-19 (TCRdb year 2020). The library was prepared using the immunoSEQ multiplex PCR assay. TCRdb took over this immuneACCESS table, retaining in-frame rearrangements with V and J assigned. Such tables are incomplete; in checked studies, under half of the missing clones stem from an unresolved V gene, and the remainder is unexplained. The sample includes approximately 450,000 clones, with about 89% observed a single time. Jointly, the top ten make up around 4.4% of the sample. The sample comprised peripheral blood. The receptors were sampled from a woman aged 25 to 39 with acute or convalescent COVID-19.

The rearrangement links TRBV11-3 to TRBJ2-2; D gene uncertain. Germline V gene sequence: CDR1 SGHNT, CDR2 YENEEA. This CDR3 is 14 amino acids long. Trimming cost V 1 base and J 7 bases, with 10 bases left between them. CDR3 nucleotides: TGTGCCAGCAGCTTAGGGCCATATGACGGGGAGCTGTTTTTT. Residues: CASSLGPYDGELFF.

V gene TRBV11-3 combines with J gene TRBJ2-3; 9 bases agree with TRBD1. The CDR3 is made up of 15 amino acids. Germline CDR1 and CDR2: SGHNT and YENEEA. V trimming: 5 bases; J trimming: 1 base; junction bases outside the gene matches: 4. CDR3 DNA: TGTGCCAGCAGCCCAGGGGACAGGGGCACAGATACGCAGTATTTT. Its protein is CASSPGDRGTDTQYF.

The gene calls are TRBV15 and TRBJ1-5, with D possibly TRBD1 on 5 matching bases. Germline CDR1 and CDR2: LNHNV and YYDKDF (reference sequence). V gave up 5 bases and J gave up 1 base, with 15 bases separating them. CDR3 length equals 16 residues. DNA of the CDR3: TGTGCCACCAGCCCAACGGGTGGGGCAAGCAATCAGCCCCAGCATTTT. This translates into CATSPTGGASNQPQHF.